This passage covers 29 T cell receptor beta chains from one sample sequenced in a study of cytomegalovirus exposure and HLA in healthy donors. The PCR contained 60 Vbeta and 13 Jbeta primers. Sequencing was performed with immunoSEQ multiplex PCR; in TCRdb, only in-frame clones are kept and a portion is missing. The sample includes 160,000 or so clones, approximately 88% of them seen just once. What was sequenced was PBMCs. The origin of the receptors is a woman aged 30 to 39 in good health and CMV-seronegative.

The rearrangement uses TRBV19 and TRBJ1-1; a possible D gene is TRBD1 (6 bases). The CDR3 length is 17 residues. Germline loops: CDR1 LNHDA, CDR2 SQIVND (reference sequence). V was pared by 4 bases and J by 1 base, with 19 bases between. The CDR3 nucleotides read TGTGCCAGTAGTACCCCCGTCAGGGGTTTATGGAACACTGAAGCTTTCTTT. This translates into CASSTPVRGLWNTEAFF.

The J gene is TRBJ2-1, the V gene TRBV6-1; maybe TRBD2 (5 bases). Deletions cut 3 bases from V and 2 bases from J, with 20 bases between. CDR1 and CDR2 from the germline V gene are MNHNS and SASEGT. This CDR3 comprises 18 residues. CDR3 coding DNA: TGTGCCAGCAGTGATGGGCGAGTCACTAGTACGGCCTACAATGAGCAGTTCTTC. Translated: CASSDGRVTSTAYNEQFF.

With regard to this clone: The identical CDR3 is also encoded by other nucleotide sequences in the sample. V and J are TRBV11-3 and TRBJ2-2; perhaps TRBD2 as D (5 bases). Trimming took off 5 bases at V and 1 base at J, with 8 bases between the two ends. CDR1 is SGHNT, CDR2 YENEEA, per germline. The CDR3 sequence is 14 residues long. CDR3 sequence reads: CASSRGGNTGELFF. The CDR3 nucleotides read TGTGCCAGCAGCCGAGGAGGGAACACCGGGGAGCTGTTTTTT.

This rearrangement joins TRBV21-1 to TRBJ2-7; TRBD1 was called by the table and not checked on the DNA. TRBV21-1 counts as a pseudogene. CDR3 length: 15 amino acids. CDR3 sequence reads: CASSKEGDFRYEQYF. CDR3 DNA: TGTGCCAGCAGCAAAGAGGGGGATTTCCGGTACGAGCAGTACTTC.

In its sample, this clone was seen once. In DNA, the CDR3 is TGTGCCAGCAGTTTAGCGACGGGGGGGCAAGATACGCAGTATTTT. Translating it yields CASSLATGGQDTQYF. The chain couples TRBV28 to TRBJ2-3; 8 bases are a match to TRBD2. The V and J ends lost 2 bases and 5 bases, in that order; junction bases with no gene match: 6. The CDR3 runs 15 residues. CDR1 and CDR2 from the germline V gene are MDHEN and SYDVKM.

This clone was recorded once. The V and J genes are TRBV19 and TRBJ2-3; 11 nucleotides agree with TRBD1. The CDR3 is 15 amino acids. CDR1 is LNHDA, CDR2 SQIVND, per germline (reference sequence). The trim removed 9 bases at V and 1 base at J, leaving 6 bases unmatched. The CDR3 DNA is TGTGCCAGCCGACGGACAGGGGGCGGCACAGATACGCAGTATTTT. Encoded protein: CASRRTGGGTDTQYF.

In DNA form, the CDR3 reads TGCGCCAGCAGTACGCGACAGTTAAACACTGAAGCTTTCTTT. This sequence encodes CASSTRQLNTEAFF. The chain recombines TRBV5-1 with TRBJ1-1; D perhaps matches TRBD1 (5 bases). V lost 5 bases and J 2 bases, leaving 13 bases between the germline ends. Looked up from germline, CDR1 is SGHRS and CDR2 is YFSETQ. The CDR3 runs 14 residues.

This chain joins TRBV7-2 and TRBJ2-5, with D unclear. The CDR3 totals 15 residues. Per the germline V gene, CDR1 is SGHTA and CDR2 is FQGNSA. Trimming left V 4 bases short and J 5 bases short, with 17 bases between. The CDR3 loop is CASSSSRRYGETQYF. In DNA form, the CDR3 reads TGTGCCAGCAGCTCTTCCCGTAGGTACGGGGAGACCCAGTACTTC.

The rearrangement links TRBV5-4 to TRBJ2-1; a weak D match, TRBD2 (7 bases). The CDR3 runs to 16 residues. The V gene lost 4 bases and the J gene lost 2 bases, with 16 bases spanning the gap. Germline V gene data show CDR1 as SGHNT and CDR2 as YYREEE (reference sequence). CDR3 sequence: CASSLWGGPPYNEQFF. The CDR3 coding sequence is TGTGCCAGCAGCCTGTGGGGGGGCCCCCCCTACAATGAGCAGTTCTTC.

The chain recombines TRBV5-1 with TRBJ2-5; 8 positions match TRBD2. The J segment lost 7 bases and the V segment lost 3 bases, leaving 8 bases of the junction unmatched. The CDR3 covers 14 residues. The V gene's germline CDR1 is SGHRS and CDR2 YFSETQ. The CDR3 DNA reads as TGCGCCAGCAGCTCTAGGACTAGCCCGCCGACCCAGTACTTC. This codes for CASSSRTSPPTQYF.

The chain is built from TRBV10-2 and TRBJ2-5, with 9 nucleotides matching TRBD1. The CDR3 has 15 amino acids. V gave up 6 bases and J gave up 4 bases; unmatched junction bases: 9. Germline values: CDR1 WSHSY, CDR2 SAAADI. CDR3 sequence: CASRPPRDRAETQYF. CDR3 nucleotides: TGCGCCAGCAGACCCCCCCGGGACAGGGCAGAGACCCAGTACTTC.

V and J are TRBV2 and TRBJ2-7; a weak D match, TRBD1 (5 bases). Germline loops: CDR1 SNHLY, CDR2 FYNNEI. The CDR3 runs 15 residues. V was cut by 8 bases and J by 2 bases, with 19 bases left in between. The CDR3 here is CASSGSGGVPYEQYF. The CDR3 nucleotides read TGTGCCAGCTCAGGGTCGGGTGGAGTTCCCTACGAGCAGTACTTC.

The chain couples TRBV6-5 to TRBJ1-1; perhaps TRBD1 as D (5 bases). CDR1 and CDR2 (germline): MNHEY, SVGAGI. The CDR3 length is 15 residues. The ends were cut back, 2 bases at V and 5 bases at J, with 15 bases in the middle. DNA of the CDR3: TGTGCCAGCAGTTACGGAAGGGGAAGAGGTACTGAAGCTTTCTTT. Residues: CASSYGRGRGTEAFF.

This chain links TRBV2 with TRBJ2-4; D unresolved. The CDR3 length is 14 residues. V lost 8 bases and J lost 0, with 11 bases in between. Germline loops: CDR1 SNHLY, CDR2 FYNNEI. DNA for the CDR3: TGTGCCAGCCGACTGGATCTAGCCAAAAACATTCAGTACTTC. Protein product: CASRLDLAKNIQYF.

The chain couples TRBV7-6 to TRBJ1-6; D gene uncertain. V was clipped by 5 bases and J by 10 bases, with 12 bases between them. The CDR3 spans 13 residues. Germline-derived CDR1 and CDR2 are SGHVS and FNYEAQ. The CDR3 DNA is TGTGCCAGCAGCCCCGCCGGGAGATCACCCCTCCACTTT. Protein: CASSPAGRSPLHF.

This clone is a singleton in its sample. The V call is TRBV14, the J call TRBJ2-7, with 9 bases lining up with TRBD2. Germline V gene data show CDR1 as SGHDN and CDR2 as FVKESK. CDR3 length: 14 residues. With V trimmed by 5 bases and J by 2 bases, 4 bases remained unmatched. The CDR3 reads CASSWAGGPYEQYF. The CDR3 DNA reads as TGTGCCAGCAGCTGGGCGGGGGGGCCCTACGAGCAGTACTTC.

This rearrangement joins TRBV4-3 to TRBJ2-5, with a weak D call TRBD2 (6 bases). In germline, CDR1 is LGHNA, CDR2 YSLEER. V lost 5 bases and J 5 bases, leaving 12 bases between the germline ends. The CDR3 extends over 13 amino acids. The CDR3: CASSGGKLETQYF. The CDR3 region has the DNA TGCGCCAGCAGCGGGGGGAAATTGGAGACCCAGTACTTC.

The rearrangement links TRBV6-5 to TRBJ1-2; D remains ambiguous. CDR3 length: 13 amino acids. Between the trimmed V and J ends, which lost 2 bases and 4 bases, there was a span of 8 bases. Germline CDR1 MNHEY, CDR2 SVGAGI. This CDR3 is CASSYHTSYGYTF. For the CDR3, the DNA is TGTGCCAGCAGTTACCATACAAGCTATGGCTACACCTTC.

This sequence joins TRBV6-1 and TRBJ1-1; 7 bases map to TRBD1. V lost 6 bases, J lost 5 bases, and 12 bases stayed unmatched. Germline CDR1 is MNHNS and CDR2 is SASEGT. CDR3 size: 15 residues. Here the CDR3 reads CASRPIGGARTEAFF. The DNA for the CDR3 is TGTGCCAGCAGGCCCATAGGGGGCGCGAGGACTGAAGCTTTCTTT.

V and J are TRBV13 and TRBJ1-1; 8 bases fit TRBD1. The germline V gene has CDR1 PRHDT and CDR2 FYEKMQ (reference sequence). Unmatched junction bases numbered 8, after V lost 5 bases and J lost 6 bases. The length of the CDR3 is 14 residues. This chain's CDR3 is CASSRRQGAPEAFF. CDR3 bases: TGTGCCAGCAGCCGGCGGCAGGGGGCGCCTGAAGCTTTCTTT.

DNA of the CDR3: TGTGCCAGCAGTTTTACCGCTGGCATTTATGGCTACACCTTC. Translated, it gives CASSFTAGIYGYTF. The chain uses TRBV28 and TRBJ1-2; D not resolved. The CDR3 extends over 14 amino acids. Germline-derived CDR1 and CDR2 are MDHEN and SYDVKM. V lost 3 bases and J lost 5, with 13 bases in between.

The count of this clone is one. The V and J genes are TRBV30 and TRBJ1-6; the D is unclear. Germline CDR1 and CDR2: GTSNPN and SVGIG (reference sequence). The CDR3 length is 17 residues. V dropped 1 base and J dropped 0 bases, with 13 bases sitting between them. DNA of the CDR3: TGTGCCTGGAGTGGGGGAGGTGGGAGCTCCTATAATTCACCCCTCCACTTT. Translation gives CAWSGGGGSSYNSPLHF.

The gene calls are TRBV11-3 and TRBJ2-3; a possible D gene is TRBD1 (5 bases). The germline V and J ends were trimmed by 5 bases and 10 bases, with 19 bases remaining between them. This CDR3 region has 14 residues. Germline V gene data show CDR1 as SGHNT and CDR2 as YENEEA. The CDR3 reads CASSDSNFPRAQYF. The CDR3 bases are TGTGCCAGCAGCGACAGCAACTTTCCTCGAGCGCAGTATTTT.

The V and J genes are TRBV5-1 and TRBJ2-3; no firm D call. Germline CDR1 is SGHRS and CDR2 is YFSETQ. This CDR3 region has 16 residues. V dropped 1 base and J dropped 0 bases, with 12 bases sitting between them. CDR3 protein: CASSLYGAPSTDTQYF. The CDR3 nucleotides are TGCGCCAGCAGCTTGTATGGAGCGCCAAGCACAGATACGCAGTATTTT.

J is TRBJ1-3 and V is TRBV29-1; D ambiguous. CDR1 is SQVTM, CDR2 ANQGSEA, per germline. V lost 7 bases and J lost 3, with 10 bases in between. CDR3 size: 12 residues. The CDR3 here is CSAVGGGNTIYF. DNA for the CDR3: TGCAGCGCGGTAGGCGGTGGAAACACCATATATTTT.

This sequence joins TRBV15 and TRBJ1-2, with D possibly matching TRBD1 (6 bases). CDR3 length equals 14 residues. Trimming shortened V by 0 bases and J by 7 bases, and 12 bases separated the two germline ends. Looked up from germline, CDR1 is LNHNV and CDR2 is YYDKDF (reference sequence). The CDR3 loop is CATSRDGQGPGYTF. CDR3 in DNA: TGTGCCACCAGCAGAGATGGGCAGGGGCCTGGCTACACCTTC.

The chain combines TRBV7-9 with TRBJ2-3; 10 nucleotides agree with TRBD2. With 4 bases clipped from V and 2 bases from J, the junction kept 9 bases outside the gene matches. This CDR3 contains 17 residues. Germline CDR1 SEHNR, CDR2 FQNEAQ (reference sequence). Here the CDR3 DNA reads TGTGCCAGCAGCTCCGAAACTAGCGGGGTGGTCACAGATACGCAGTATTTT. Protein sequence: CASSSETSGVVTDTQYF.

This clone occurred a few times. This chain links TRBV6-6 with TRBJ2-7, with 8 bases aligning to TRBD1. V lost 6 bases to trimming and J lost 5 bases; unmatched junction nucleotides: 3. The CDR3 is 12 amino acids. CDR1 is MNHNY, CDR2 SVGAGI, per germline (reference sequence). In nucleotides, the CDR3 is TGTGCCAGCAGGCGGACAGGGAACGAGCAGTACTTC. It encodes CASRRTGNEQYF.

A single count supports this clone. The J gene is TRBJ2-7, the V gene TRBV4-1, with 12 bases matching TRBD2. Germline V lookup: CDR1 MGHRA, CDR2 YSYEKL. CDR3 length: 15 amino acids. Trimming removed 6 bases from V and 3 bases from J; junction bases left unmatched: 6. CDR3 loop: CASSRLAGGFYEQYF. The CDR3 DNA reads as TGCGCCAGCAGTCGTCTAGCGGGAGGGTTCTACGAGCAGTACTTC.